A selection of T cell receptor beta chains follows, all from one sample in a study of technical replicates of blood from a few donors. Clones were sequenced by immunoSEQ multiplex PCR, and TCRdb holds only the in-frame ones, with some missing. The sample holds over 70,000 clones, 94% seen once. Input material: T cells isolated from PBMCs. These receptors originate from a human donor in good health. Each CDR3 is given without its conserved first and last residue. Each record gives: CDR3 length, J gene, V gene, CDR3 protein.

len: 12
j_gene: TRBJ1-1
v_gene: TRBV9
CDR3aa: ASSVVPGFTEAF

len: 11
j_gene: TRBJ2-7
v_gene: TRBV19
CDR3aa: ASSRDSAYEQY

len: 15
j_gene: TRBJ2-7
v_gene: TRBV28
CDR3aa: ASSLSSGTGTPYEQY

len: 16
j_gene: TRBJ2-1
v_gene: TRBV10-3
CDR3aa: AISERYSERGPYNEQF

len: 8
j_gene: TRBJ2-7
v_gene: TRBV6-1
CDR3aa: ATRTAEQY

len: 9
j_gene: TRBJ1-1
v_gene: TRBV29-1
CDR3aa: SVEQNTEAF

len: 12
j_gene: TRBJ2-7
v_gene: TRBV5-6
CDR3aa: ASSLGRVRSEQY

len: 15
j_gene: TRBJ2-7
v_gene: TRBV7-9
CDR3aa: ASSHNLGLAATYEQY

len: 11
j_gene: TRBJ2-7
v_gene: TRBV9
CDR3aa: ASSGGLTYEQY

len: 15
j_gene: TRBJ1-2
v_gene: TRBV5-1
CDR3aa: ASSLAARPTNPYGYT

len: 11
j_gene: TRBJ1-3
v_gene: TRBV6-1
CDR3aa: ASMRELGNTIY

len: 13
j_gene: TRBJ2-6
v_gene: TRBV9
CDR3aa: ASSVTGSGANVLT

len: 13
j_gene: TRBJ2-1
v_gene: TRBV28
CDR3aa: ASSRRDRDYNEQF

len: 15
j_gene: TRBJ2-3
v_gene: TRBV25-1
CDR3aa: ASSENLSGRASDTQY

len: 9
j_gene: TRBJ2-1
v_gene: TRBV20-1
CDR3aa: SESRYNEQF

len: 12
j_gene: TRBJ2-7
v_gene: TRBV5-1
CDR3aa: ASSLWDRGVEQY

len: 13
j_gene: TRBJ2-3
v_gene: TRBV7-3
CDR3aa: ASSPRSGRRDTQY

len: 11
j_gene: TRBJ1-2
v_gene: TRBV27
CDR3aa: ASSLWTGDGYT

len: 11
j_gene: TRBJ2-7
v_gene: TRBV7-9
CDR3aa: ASRGQKNDEQY

len: 13
j_gene: TRBJ2-7
v_gene: TRBV13
CDR3aa: ASSLAPDRGHEQY

len: 14
j_gene: TRBJ1-5
v_gene: TRBV2
CDR3aa: ASSELQGRDNQPQH